This T cell receptor beta chain was recorded in a study of early T cells in non-severe SARS-CoV-2 infection. The V end was cut by 2 bases, the J end by 8 bases, with 14 bases between. This CDR3 contains 14 residues. CDR1 and CDR2 from the germline V gene are SGDLS and YYNGEE. This clonotype has more than one count but fewer than ten. The antigen is unknown. The TCR library protocol was used to attach unique molecular identifiers. These identifiers were attached to individual cDNA molecules. TCRdb redid the calling of the 5' RACE reads with MiXCR, one entry per CDR3 protein. In the table there are around 60,000 distinct CDR3 sequences, approximately 12% of which are singletons. Study outcomes and limitations: Comparison of clonotypes with VDJdb favored anti-spike CD8 responses while missing private and CD4 specificities.

The sequenced material came from whole blood. This receptor was identified in an adult who was a healthcare worker with PCR-confirmed SARS-CoV-2 infection or an uninfected control (not recorded which). V and J are TRBV9 and TRBJ1-3; tentative D call: TRBD1 (6 bases). The CDR3 DNA is TGTGCCAGCAGCGTGACGGGGGCCGGGCACACCATATATTTT. It is translated as CASSVTGAGHTIYF.